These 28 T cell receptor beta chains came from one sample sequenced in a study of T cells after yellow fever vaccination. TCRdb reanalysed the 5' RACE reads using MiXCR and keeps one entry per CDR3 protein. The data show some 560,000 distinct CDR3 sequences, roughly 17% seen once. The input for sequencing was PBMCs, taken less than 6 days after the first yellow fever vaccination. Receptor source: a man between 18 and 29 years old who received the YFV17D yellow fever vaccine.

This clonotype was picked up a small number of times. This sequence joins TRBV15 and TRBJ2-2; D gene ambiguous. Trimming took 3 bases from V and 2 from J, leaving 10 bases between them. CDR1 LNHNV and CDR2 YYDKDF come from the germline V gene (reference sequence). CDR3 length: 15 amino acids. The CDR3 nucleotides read TGTGCCACCAGCAGGTTCAGGCGAAACACCGGGGAGCTGTTTTTT. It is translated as CATSRFRRNTGELFF.

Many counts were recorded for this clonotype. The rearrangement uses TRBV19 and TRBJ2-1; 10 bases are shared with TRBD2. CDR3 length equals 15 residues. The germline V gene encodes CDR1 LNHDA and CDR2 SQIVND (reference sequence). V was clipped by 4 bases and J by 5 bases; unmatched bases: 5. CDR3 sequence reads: CASSRTSGDHNEQFF. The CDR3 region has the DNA TGTGCCAGTAGTAGAACTAGCGGGGACCACAATGAGCAGTTCTTC. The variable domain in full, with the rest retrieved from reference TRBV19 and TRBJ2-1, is DGGITQSPKYLFRKEGQNVTLSCEQNLNHDAMYWYRQDPGQGLRLIYYSQIVNDFQKGDIAEGYSVSREKKESFPLTVTSAQKNPTAFYLCASSRTSGDHNEQFFGPGTRLTVL.

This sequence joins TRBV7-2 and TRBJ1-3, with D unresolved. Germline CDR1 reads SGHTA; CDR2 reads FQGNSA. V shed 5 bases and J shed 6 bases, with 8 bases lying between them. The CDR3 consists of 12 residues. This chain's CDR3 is CASSPLINTIYF. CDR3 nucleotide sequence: TGTGCCAGCAGCCCCTTGATAAACACCATATATTTT.

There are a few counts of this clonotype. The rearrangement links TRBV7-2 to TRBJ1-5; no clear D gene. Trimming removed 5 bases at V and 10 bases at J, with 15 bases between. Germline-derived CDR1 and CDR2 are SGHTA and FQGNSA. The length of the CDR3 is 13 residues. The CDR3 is CASSRGTGLPQHF. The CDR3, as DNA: TGTGCCAGCAGCCGAGGTACCGGACTTCCCCAGCATTTT.

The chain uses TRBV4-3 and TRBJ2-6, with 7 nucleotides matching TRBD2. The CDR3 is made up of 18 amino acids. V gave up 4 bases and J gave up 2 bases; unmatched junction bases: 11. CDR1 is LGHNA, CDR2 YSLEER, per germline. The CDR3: CASSRRWDGGTGANVLTF. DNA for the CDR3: TGCGCCAGCAGCCGAAGATGGGACGGGGGGACTGGGGCCAACGTCCTGACTTTC.

CDR3 nucleotide sequence: TGTGCCAGCAGTTCCGGGACACCGGCCGTCAATCAGCCCCAGCATTTT. Residues: CASSSGTPAVNQPQHF. This sequence joins TRBV12-3 or TRBV12-4 and TRBJ1-5, with a tentative D call TRBD1 (6 bases). CDR3 size: 16 residues. V dropped 4 bases and J dropped 3 bases, with 16 bases sitting between them.

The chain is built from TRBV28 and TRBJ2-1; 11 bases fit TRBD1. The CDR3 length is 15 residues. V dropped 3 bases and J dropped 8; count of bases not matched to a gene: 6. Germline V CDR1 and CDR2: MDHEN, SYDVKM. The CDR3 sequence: CASSLGQGDLDEQFF. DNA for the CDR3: TGTGCCAGCAGTTTGGGACAGGGGGATCTGGATGAGCAGTTCTTC.

The CDR3 sequence: CASSPPGVLNTEAFF. The CDR3 DNA is TGTGCCAGCTCACCACCAGGGGTTTTGAACACTGAAGCTTTCTTT. This chain joins TRBV18 and TRBJ1-1, with D possibly TRBD1 on 5 matching bases. Trimming removed 0 bases at V and 0 bases at J, with 8 bases between. Germline assignment: CDR1 KGHSH and CDR2 LQKENI. The CDR3 loop spans 15 amino acids.

Here the CDR3 DNA reads TGTGCCAGCAGCTTAAGGGGAGGTTACCGCACTGAAGCTTTCTTT. Residues: CASSLRGGYRTEAFF. The gene calls are TRBV7-2 and TRBJ1-1; a possible D gene is TRBD1 (5 bases). The V end was cut by 2 bases, the J end by 4 bases, with 14 bases between. The CDR3 length is 15 residues. Germline V CDR1 and CDR2: SGHTA, FQGNSA. Filled out from reference TRBV7-2 and TRBJ1-1, the complete variable domain reads GAGVSQSPSNKVTEKGKDVELRCDPISGHTALYWYRQSLGQGLEFLIYFQGNSAPDKSGLPSDRFSAERTGGSVSTLTIQRTQQEDSAVYLCASSLRGGYRTEAFFGQGTRLTVV.

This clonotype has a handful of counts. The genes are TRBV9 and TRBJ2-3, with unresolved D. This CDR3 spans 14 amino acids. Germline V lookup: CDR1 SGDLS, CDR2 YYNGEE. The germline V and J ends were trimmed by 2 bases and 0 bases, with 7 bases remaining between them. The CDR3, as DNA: TGTGCCAGCAGCGTGACATCTAGCACAGATACGCAGTATTTT. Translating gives CASSVTSSTDTQYF.

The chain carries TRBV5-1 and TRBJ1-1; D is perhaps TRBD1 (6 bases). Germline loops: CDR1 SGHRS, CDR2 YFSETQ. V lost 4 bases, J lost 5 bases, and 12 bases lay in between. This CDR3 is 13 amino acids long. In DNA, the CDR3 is TGCGCCAGCAGCACCGAGGGGGGGACTGAAGCTTTCTTT. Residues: CASSTEGGTEAFF.

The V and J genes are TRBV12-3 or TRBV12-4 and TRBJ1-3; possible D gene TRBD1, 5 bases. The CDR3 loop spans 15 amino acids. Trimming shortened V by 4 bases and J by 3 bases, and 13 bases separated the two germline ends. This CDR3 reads CASSSQGLDGNTIYF. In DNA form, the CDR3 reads TGTGCCAGCAGTTCCCAGGGCTTGGATGGAAACACCATATATTTT.

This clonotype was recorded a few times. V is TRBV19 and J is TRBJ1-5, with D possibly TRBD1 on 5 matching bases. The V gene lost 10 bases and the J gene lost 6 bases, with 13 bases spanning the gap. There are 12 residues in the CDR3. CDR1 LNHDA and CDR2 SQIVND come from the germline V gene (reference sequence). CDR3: CATQKGSQPQHF. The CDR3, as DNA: TGTGCCACGCAGAAGGGGTCTCAGCCCCAGCATTTT. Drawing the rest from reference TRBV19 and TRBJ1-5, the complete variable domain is DGGITQSPKYLFRKEGQNVTLSCEQNLNHDAMYWYRQDPGQGLRLIYYSQIVNDFQKGDIAEGYSVSREKKESFPLTVTSAQKNPTAFYLCATQKGSQPQHFGDGTRLSIL.

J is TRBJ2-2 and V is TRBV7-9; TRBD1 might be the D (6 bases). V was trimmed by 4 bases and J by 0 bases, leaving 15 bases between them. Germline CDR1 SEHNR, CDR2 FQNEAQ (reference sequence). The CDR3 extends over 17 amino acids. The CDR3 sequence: CASSSIRGKTNTGELFF. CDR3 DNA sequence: TGTGCCAGCAGCTCGATCAGGGGCAAAACGAACACCGGGGAGCTGTTTTTT.

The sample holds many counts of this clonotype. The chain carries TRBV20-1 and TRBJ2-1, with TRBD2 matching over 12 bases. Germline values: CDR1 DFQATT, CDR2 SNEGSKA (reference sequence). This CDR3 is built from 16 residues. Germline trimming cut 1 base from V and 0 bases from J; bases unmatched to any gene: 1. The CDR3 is CSARGLAGDSYNEQFF. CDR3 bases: TGCAGTGCTAGAGGACTAGCGGGGGACTCCTACAATGAGCAGTTCTTC.

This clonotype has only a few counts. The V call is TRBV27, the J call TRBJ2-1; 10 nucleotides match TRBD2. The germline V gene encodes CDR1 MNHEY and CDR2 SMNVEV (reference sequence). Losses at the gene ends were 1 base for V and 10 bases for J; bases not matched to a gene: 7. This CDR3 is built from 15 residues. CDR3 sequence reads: CASSLWLAGENEQFF. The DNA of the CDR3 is TGTGCCAGCAGTTTATGGCTAGCGGGGGAAAACGAGCAGTTCTTC.

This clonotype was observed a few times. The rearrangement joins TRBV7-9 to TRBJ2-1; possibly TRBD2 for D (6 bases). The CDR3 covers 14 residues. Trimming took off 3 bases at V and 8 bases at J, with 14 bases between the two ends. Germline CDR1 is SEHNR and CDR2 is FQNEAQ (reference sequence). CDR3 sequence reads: CASSFDLREDEQFF. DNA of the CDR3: TGTGCCAGCAGCTTCGACTTGAGGGAGGATGAGCAGTTCTTC.

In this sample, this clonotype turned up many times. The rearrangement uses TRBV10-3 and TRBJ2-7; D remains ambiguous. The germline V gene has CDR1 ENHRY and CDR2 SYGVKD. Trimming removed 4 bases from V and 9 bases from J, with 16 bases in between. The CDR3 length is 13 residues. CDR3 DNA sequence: TGTGCCATCAGTGCTGTCCCTTCAATCGGGCAGTACTTC. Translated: CAISAVPSIGQYF.

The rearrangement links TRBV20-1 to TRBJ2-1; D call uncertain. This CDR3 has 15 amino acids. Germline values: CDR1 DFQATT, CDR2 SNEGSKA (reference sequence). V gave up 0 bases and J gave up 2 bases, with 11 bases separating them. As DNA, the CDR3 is TGCAGTGCTAGAGATCGTCAGACAACCTACAATGAGCAGTTCTTC. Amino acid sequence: CSARDRQTTYNEQFF.

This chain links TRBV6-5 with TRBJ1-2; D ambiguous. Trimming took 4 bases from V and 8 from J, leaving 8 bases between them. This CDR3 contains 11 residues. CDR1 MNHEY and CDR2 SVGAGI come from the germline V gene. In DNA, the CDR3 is TGTGCCAGCAGTTCCGTCAGGGGCTACACCTTC. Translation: CASSSVRGYTF.

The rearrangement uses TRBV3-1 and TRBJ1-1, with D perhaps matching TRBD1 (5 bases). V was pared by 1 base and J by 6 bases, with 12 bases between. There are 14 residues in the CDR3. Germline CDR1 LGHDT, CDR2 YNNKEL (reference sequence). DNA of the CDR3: TGTGCCAGCAGCCAAGCCCAGGGCCTCTCTGAAGCTTTCTTT. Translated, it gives CASSQAQGLSEAFF.

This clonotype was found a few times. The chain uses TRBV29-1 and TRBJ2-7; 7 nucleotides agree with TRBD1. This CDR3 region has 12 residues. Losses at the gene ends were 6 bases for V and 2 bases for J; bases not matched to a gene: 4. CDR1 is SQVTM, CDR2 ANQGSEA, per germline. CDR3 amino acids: CSVGDSTYEQYF. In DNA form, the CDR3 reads TGCAGCGTGGGGGACAGCACCTACGAGCAGTACTTC.

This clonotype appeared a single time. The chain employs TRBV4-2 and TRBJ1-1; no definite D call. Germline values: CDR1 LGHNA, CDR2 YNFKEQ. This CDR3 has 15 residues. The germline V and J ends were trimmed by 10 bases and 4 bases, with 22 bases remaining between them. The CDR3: CAMSPGLLGGTEAFF. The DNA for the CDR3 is TGTGCCATGAGCCCTGGCCTCCTCGGTGGCACTGAAGCTTTCTTT.

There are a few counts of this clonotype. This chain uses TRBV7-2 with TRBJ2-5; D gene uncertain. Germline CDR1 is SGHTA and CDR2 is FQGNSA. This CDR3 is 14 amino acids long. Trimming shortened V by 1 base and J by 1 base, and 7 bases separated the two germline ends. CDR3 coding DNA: TGTGCCAGCAGCTTAGGCCACAGCCAAGAGACCCAGTACTTC. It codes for CASSLGHSQETQYF. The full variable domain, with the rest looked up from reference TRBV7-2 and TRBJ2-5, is GAGVSQSPSNKVTEKGKDVELRCDPISGHTALYWYRQSLGQGLEFLIYFQGNSAPDKSGLPSDRFSAERTGGSVSTLTIQRTQQEDSAVYLCASSLGHSQETQYFGPGTRLLVL.

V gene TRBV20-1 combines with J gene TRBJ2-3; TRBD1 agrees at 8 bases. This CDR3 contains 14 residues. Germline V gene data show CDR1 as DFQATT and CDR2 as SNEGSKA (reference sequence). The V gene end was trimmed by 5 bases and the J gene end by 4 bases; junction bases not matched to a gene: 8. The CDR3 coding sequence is TGCAGTGCTGTGGTAGGACAGGGAGCAGATACGCAGTATTTT. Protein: CSAVVGQGADTQYF.

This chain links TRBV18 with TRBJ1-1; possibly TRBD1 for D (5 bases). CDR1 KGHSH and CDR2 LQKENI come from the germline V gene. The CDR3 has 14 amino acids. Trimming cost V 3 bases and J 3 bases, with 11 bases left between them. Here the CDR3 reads CASSPQVGHTEAFF. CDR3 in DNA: TGTGCCAGCTCACCCCAGGTGGGACACACTGAAGCTTTCTTT.

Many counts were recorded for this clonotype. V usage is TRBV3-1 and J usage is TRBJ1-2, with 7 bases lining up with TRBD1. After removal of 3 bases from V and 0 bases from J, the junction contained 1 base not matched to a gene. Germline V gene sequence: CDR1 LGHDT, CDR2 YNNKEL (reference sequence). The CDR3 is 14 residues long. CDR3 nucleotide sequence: TGTGCCAGCAGCCAGGGACAGTCTAACTATGGCTACACCTTC. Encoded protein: CASSQGQSNYGYTF.

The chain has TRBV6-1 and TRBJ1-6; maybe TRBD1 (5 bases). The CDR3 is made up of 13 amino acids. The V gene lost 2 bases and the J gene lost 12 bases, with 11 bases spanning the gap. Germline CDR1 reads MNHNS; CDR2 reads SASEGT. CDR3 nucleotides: TGTGCCAGCAGTGAATCGGGGGTTTTACCCCTCCACTTT. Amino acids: CASSESGVLPLHF.